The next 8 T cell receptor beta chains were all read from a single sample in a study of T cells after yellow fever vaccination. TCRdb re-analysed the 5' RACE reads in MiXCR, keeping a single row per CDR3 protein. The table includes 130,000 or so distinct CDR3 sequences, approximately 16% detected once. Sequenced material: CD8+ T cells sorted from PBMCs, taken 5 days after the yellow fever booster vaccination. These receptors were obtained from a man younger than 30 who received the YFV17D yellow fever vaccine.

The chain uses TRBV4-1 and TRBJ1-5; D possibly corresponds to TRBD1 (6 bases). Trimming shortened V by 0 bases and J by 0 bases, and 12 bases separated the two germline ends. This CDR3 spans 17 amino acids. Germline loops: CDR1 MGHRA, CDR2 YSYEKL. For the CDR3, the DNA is TGCGCCAGCAGCCAAGATGGAGAGGACAGTAGCAATCAGCCCCAGCATTTT. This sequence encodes CASSQDGEDSSNQPQHF.

The CDR3 here is CASSVKNTGELFF. The CDR3 bases are TGTGCCAGCAGCGTAAAGAACACCGGGGAGCTGTTTTTT. The chain has TRBV9 and TRBJ2-2; D call uncertain. CDR1 and CDR2 (germline): SGDLS, YYNGEE. This CDR3 contains 13 residues. V dropped 1 base and J dropped 1 base, with 2 bases sitting between them.

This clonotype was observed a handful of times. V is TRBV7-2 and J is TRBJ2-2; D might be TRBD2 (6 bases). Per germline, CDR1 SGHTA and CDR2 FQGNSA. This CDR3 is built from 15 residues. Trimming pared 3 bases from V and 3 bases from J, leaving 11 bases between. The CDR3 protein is CASSFYGGDTGELFF. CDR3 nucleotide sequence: TGTGCCAGCAGCTTTTACGGGGGTGACACCGGGGAGCTGTTTTTT.

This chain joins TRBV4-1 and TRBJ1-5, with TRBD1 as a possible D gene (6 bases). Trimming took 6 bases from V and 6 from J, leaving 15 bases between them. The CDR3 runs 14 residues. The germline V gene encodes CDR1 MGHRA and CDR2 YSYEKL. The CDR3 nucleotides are TGCGCCAGCAGTTCGCCGGGACAAGGTCAGCCCCAGCATTTT. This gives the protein CASSSPGQGQPQHF.

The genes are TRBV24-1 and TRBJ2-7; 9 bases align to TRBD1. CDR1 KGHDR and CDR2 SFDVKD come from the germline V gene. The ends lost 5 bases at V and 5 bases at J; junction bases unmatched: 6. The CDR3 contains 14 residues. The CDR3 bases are TGTGCCACCAGTGTCGGGACAGGGTGCCACGAGCAGTACTTC. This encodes CATSVGTGCHEQYF.

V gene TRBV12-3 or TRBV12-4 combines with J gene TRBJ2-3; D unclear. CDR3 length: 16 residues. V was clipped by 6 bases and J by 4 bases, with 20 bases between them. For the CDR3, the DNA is TGTGCCAGCAGCCCATATGCACACTTCCCACCAGATACGCAGTATTTT. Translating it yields CASSPYAHFPPDTQYF.

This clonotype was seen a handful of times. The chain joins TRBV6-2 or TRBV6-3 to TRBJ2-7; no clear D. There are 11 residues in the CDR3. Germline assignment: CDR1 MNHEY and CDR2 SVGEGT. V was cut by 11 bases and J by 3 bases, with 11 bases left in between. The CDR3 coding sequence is TGTGCCGCAGCGAACGACTACGAGCAGTACGTC. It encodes CAAANDYEQYV.

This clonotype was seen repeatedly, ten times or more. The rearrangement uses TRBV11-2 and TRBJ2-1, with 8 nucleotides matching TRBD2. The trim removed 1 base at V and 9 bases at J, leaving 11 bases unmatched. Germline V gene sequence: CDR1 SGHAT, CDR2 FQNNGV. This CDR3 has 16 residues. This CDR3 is CASSLAVASGWGEQFF. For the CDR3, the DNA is TGTGCCAGCAGCTTAGCAGTGGCTAGCGGGTGGGGTGAGCAGTTCTTC. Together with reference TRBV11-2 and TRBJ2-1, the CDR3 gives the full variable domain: EAGVAQSPRYKIIEKRQSVAFWCNPISGHATLYWYQQILGQGPKLLIQFQNNGVVDDSQLPKDRFSAERLKGVDSTLKIQPAKLEDSAVYLCASSLAVASGWGEQFFGPGTRLTVL.